Listed here are 26 T cell receptor beta chains from one sample, sequenced in a study of blood T cell repertoires in COVID-19. The data were produced by immunoSEQ multiplex PCR, yet TCRdb's version contains in-frame clones alone and is incomplete. This sample has around 440,000 clones, with approximately 88% found just once. The sequenced sample was peripheral blood. These receptors were taken from a woman in her forties or fifties with COVID-19, enrolled during active disease.

This rearrangement joins TRBV19 to TRBJ2-2, with D possibly TRBD1 on 6 matching bases. The V and J ends lost 3 bases and 9 bases respectively, with 11 bases between them. Germline V CDR1 and CDR2: LNHDA, SQIVND (reference sequence). The CDR3 sequence is 13 residues long. CDR3 sequence reads: CASSMSGVRELFF. The CDR3, as DNA: TGTGCCAGTAGTATGTCAGGGGTAAGGGAGCTGTTTTTT.

This clone occurred once. In DNA form, the CDR3 reads TGTGCCAGCAGCCTACATACTAACTATGGCTACACCTTC. As protein: CASSLHTNYGYTF. The chain joins TRBV14 to TRBJ1-2; D is uncertain. Germline-derived CDR1 and CDR2 are SGHDN and FVKESK. CDR3 length: 13 amino acids. Trimming removed 4 bases at V and 0 bases at J, with 6 bases between.

This clone was recorded only once. The rearrangement joins TRBV5-6 to TRBJ1-1, with 11 bases fitting TRBD1. Germline assignment: CDR1 SGHDT and CDR2 YYEEEE. J was trimmed by 8 bases and V by 3 bases; bases with no gene match: 6. The length of the CDR3 is 14 residues. The CDR3, as DNA: TGTGCCAGCAGCTCCGGACAGGGGGCATGGGAAGCTTTCTTT. Translated, it gives CASSSGQGAWEAFF.

This chain joins TRBV11-2 and TRBJ2-1; TRBD1 might be the D (7 bases). V was clipped by 1 base and J by 7 bases, with 17 bases between them. CDR3 length: 16 amino acids. Germline V gene lookup returns CDR1 SGHAT and CDR2 FQNNGV. This chain's CDR3 is CASSLGGTQGGNEQFF. The CDR3 DNA sequence: TGTGCCAGCAGCTTAGGGGGAACCCAGGGGGGAAATGAGCAGTTCTTC.

This clone was observed a single time. The chain recombines TRBV2 with TRBJ2-7, with a tentative D call TRBD2 (5 bases). CDR1 is SNHLY and CDR2 is FYNNEI in the germline V gene. V shed 7 bases and J shed 1 base, with 26 bases lying between them. The CDR3 contains 18 residues. CDR3 nucleotide sequence: TGTGCCAGCATCTTTTTCGGGGAATCGGGCAGTCCTTCCTACGAGCAGTACTTC. Its protein product is CASIFFGESGSPSYEQYF.

This chain uses TRBV6-5 with TRBJ1-2; TRBD1 agrees at 8 bases. CDR1 is MNHEY, CDR2 SVGAGI, per germline. The CDR3 consists of 16 residues. Trimming cost V 2 bases and J 4 bases; bases outside gene matches: 9. CDR3 coding DNA: TGTGCCAGCAGTTACAACCGGGACAGGATTTCCTATGGCTACACCTTC. Translation gives CASSYNRDRISYGYTF.

The sample holds a few counts of this clone. This sequence joins TRBV30 and TRBJ2-7, with 10 bases identical to TRBD1. J lost 3 bases, V lost 0 bases, and 11 bases had no gene match. This CDR3 has 17 residues. CDR1 is GTSNPN and CDR2 is SVGIG in the germline V gene (reference sequence). DNA for the CDR3: TGTGCCTGGAGTGTAAGGGACTATAGGACAGGGGGCTACGAGCAGTACTTC. This codes for CAWSVRDYRTGGYEQYF.

The chain links TRBV24-1 to TRBJ2-2, with 9 positions matching TRBD1. This CDR3 has 15 residues. V was pared by 6 bases and J by 6 bases, with 7 bases of the junction left unmatched. The germline gives CDR1 KGHDR, CDR2 SFDVKD. The DNA for the CDR3 is TGTGCCACCAGTACGGGACAGGGAAGCCCCGGGGAGCTGTTTTTT. It is translated as CATSTGQGSPGELFF.

The sample holds a few counts of this clone. The V call is TRBV3-1 (or the pseudogene TRBV3-2), the J call TRBJ1-5; 9 bases map to TRBD1. From germline, CDR1 is LGHDT and CDR2 YNNKEL (reference sequence). Trimming removed 4 bases from V and 4 bases from J; junction bases left unmatched: 5. The length of the CDR3 is 15 residues. The CDR3 spells CASSLATGGNQPQHF. In DNA form, the CDR3 reads TGTGCCAGCAGCCTTGCGACAGGGGGGAATCAGCCCCAGCATTTT.

The rearrangement links TRBV5-3 to TRBJ1-5; D gene ambiguous. TRBV5-3 belongs to the ORF category, with a function that is uncertain. The V gene lost 3 bases and the J gene lost 9 bases, with 4 bases spanning the gap. CDR3 length equals 10 residues. CDR3 sequence: CARSSRPQHF. CDR3 DNA sequence: TGTGCCAGAAGCTCGAGGCCCCAGCATTTT.

This clone was seen a single time. This chain links TRBV18 with TRBJ2-2; the D gene is possibly TRBD2 (5 bases). Trimming took 0 bases from V and 1 from J, leaving 15 bases between them. Per the germline V gene, CDR1 is KGHSH and CDR2 is LQKENI. This CDR3 is built from 18 residues. In nucleotides, the CDR3 is TGTGCCAGCTCACCACCGATAAGGACGGACTTGAACACCGGGGAGCTGTTTTTT. Amino acids: CASSPPIRTDLNTGELFF.

The chain uses TRBV2 and TRBJ2-3; 11 bases are a match to TRBD1. CDR3 length: 13 residues. Unmatched junction bases numbered 3, after V lost 7 bases and J lost 6 bases. Germline V gene data show CDR1 as SNHLY and CDR2 as FYNNEI. For the CDR3, the DNA is TGTGCCAGCAAGGACAGGGGGCCCGATACGCAGTATTTT. Encoded protein: CASKDRGPDTQYF.

The chain uses TRBV6-5 and TRBJ2-3; tentatively, D is TRBD1 (5 bases). Germline V gene data show CDR1 as MNHEY and CDR2 as SVGAGI. Between the trimmed V and J ends, which lost 0 bases and 7 bases, there was a span of 14 bases. This CDR3 comprises 15 residues. DNA for the CDR3: TGTGCCAGCAGTTACTCGAAAGCAGCAGGGAATACGCAGTATTTT. This encodes CASSYSKAAGNTQYF.

The chain is built from TRBV25-1 and TRBJ2-7; no clear D. Looked up from germline, CDR1 is MGHDK and CDR2 is SYGVNS. Trimming shortened V by 3 bases and J by 3 bases, and 6 bases separated the two germline ends. This CDR3 comprises 12 residues. The CDR3 coding sequence is TGTGCCAGCAGTGACCGACTCTACGAGCAGTACTTC. Translated: CASSDRLYEQYF.

V and J are TRBV5-1 and TRBJ2-3; D remains unclear. CDR3 length equals 13 residues. Germline values: CDR1 SGHRS, CDR2 YFSETQ. Trimming shortened V by 4 bases and J by 6 bases, and 12 bases separated the two germline ends. This CDR3 is CASSLPIRDTQYF. The CDR3 coding sequence is TGCGCCAGCAGCCTCCCTATTCGGGATACGCAGTATTTT.

A few counts support this clone. This chain uses TRBV11-3 with TRBJ2-1; D gene ambiguous. The CDR3 totals 12 residues. The V gene lost 4 bases and the J gene lost 3 bases, with 4 bases spanning the gap. CDR1 and CDR2 from the germline V gene are SGHNT and YENEEA. In DNA, the CDR3 is TGTGCCAGCAGCTCCCGCTACAATGAGCAGTTCTTC. Translation gives CASSSRYNEQFF.

The V call is TRBV7-8, the J call TRBJ2-6; possibly TRBD2 for D (5 bases). The CDR3 loop spans 16 amino acids. V lost 2 bases to trimming and J lost 4 bases, with 12 bases between them. Germline CDR1 is SGHVS and CDR2 is FQNEAQ. CDR3 sequence: CASSLSPGSGANVLTF. The CDR3 DNA reads TGTGCCAGCAGCTTAAGTCCGGGGTCCGGGGCCAACGTCCTGACTTTC.

This clone was found once. V usage is TRBV5-1 and J usage is TRBJ2-7; D is perhaps TRBD1 (6 bases). Germline assignment: CDR1 SGHRS and CDR2 YFSETQ. V lost 0 bases to trimming and J lost 7 bases, with 17 bases between them. This CDR3 spans 15 amino acids. The CDR3 is CASSLDTGRSSEQYF. The CDR3 coding sequence is TGCGCCAGCAGCTTGGACACAGGGCGTTCTTCTGAGCAGTACTTC.

This chain connects TRBV3-1 (or the pseudogene TRBV3-2) to TRBJ2-7; 8 positions agree with TRBD1. CDR1 is LGHDT and CDR2 is YNNKEL in the germline V gene (reference sequence). There are 14 residues in the CDR3. V dropped 1 base and J dropped 4; count of bases not matched to a gene: 3. CDR3 protein: CASSQVDRGYEQYF. The CDR3 coding sequence is TGTGCCAGCAGCCAAGTAGACAGGGGTTACGAGCAGTACTTC.

This clone was picked up one time. The chain joins TRBV19 to TRBJ1-1; D ambiguous. Trimming pared 4 bases from V and 5 bases from J, leaving 14 bases between. The CDR3 length is 14 residues. From germline, CDR1 is LNHDA and CDR2 SQIVND (reference sequence). CDR3 DNA: TGTGCCAGTAGTAGTTGGCAGGAGGGTACTGAAGCTTTCTTT. It is translated as CASSSWQEGTEAFF.

CDR3 DNA sequence: TGTGCCAGCCGGGACATCGGAAACATTCAGTACTTC. The encoded protein is CASRDIGNIQYF. V usage is TRBV6-5 and J usage is TRBJ2-4; tentatively, D is TRBD1 (6 bases). CDR1 and CDR2 (germline): MNHEY, SVGAGI. This CDR3 is 12 amino acids long. Trimming left V 8 bases short and J 6 bases short, with 11 bases between.

J is TRBJ1-4 and V is TRBV6-5; D gene uncertain. Germline V gene data show CDR1 as MNHEY and CDR2 as SVGAGI. Trimming left V 10 bases short and J 10 bases short, with 13 bases between. CDR3 length equals 11 residues. This CDR3 is CATSGLGKLFF. CDR3 DNA: TGTGCCACTTCGGGATTGGGAAAACTGTTTTTT.

V and J are TRBV5-1 and TRBJ2-7; 10 positions match TRBD1. The length of the CDR3 is 15 residues. CDR1 is SGHRS and CDR2 is YFSETQ in the germline V gene. The J segment lost 1 base and the V segment lost 2 bases, leaving 3 bases of the junction unmatched. CDR3 nucleotide sequence: TGCGCCAGCAGCTTTGGGACAGGGGAATCCTACGAGCAGTACTTC. Protein sequence: CASSFGTGESYEQYF.

The chain has TRBV27 and TRBJ2-3; maybe TRBD2 (6 bases). V shed 3 bases and J shed 5 bases, with 18 bases lying between them. This CDR3 is 16 amino acids long. From germline, CDR1 is MNHEY and CDR2 SMNVEV (reference sequence). The CDR3 spells CASSLGGGRGGDTQYF. CDR3 coding DNA: TGTGCCAGCAGTTTGGGGGGTGGGCGGGGAGGAGATACGCAGTATTTT.

CDR3 sequence (DNA): TGTGCCAGCAGCTCCCAGACTAGCTTCTACGAGCAGTACTTC. This codes for CASSSQTSFYEQYF. V and J are TRBV7-9 and TRBJ2-7; 7 bases are shared with TRBD2. Germline V gene sequence: CDR1 SEHNR, CDR2 FQNEAQ (reference sequence). The CDR3 extends over 14 amino acids. The J segment lost 3 bases and the V segment lost 4 bases, leaving 6 bases of the junction unmatched.

This chain links TRBV27 with TRBJ2-7; the D gene is possibly TRBD1 (5 bases). The CDR3 has 16 residues. In germline, CDR1 is MNHEY, CDR2 SMNVEV (reference sequence). V was pared by 2 bases and J by 2 bases, with 16 bases between. Here the CDR3 DNA reads TGTGCCAGCAGTTTAAGTCAAGAGACAGACCCCTACGAGCAGTACTTC. Translated: CASSLSQETDPYEQYF.